This TCR beta chain came from a study of CD8+ T cells in alopecia areata (dated by TCRdb to 2017 to 2018). Study-wide context: The treated patients, all with moderate-to-severe alopecia areata, were enrolled in an open-label pilot trial of oral tofacitinib given at 5 to 10 mg twice daily. Tofacitinib was given for 6 to 18 months, followed by 6 months of follow-up off drug to assess delayed response and recurrence. High-throughput TCRbeta sequencing was used to examine T cell clonal expansion in alopecia areata in both the C3H/HeJ mouse model and human patients. On the human side, TCRbeta sequencing was run on scalp tissue and on sorted CD4+ and CD8+ peripheral blood T cells from healthy controls and from alopecia areata patients with either patchy or totalis/universalis disease. Biopsies were taken from tofacitinib-treated patients at baseline and at 4 and 24 weeks of treatment, and a later scalp biopsy was taken in several of the tofacitinib-treated patients. Scalp clonality was compared across normal scalp (n=4), patchy alopecia areata scalp (n=8), and alopecia totalis/universalis scalp (n=8). The RNA source kit depended on sample type: the PAXgene miRNA kit for fixed scalp, the miRNeasy kit for PBMCs, and the RNeasy kit for mouse skin. Amplification of TCRbeta CDR3 regions was done by immunoSEQ multiplex PCR using 35 Vbeta forward primers and 13 Jbeta reverse primers. Here is what the overall study found, with its caveats: Higher clonality and more expanded CD8+ clones were observed in lesional scalp than in normal scalp, particularly in alopecia totalis/universalis, a finding suggestive of antigenic drive. Shared TCR sequences between patients were less evident than in mice, which may be partly attributable to HLA diversity in the patient population. Resident alphabeta T cells in normal human skin are also sequenced, complicating scalp TCR repertoire analysis, unlike mouse skin dominated by gammadelta T cells.

This sample's time point label indicates: baseline before oral tofacitinib. Lesional scalp punch biopsies and peripheral blood were obtained from alopecia areata patients. PBMCs were isolated by density centrifugation and stained for CD3, CD4 and CD8, after which CD4+ and CD8+ T cells were sorted on a FACSAria. To prepare the library, the immunoSEQ multiplex PCR assay was applied. For TCR sequencing, RNA was extracted from every sample and reverse transcribed into cDNA to serve as template. First-strand cDNA was synthesized using SuperScript III with a 2:1 mix of oligo-dT and random hexamers. A synthetic immune receptor repertoire was used to gauge amplification bias, and whatever bias remained was removed computationally. The study's own analysis went as follows. Raw reads were preprocessed for error removal, and CDR3 was defined according to IMGT conventions as running from the conserved cysteine to phenylalanine. Clonality was computed by normalizing Shannon entropy by log2 of the number of productive unique TCRs and subtracting the result from 1. Whether each scalp clone was CD4 or CD8 was inferred by checking scalp TCRbeta sequences against the CD4 and CD8 repertoires from sorted blood. TCRdb obtained this table from immuneACCESS and retained in-frame rearrangements with V and J assigned. These tables miss some clones; where compared with another copy, unresolved V genes account for less than half of the shortfall, and the remainder is unexplained. The V and J calls and the clone size are those of that table, but D and trimming were determined from the DNA. For this sample the table gives roughly 250,000 clones, of which roughly two thirds were detected only once. Jointly, the top ten make up 0.95% to 1.5% of the sample.

The CDR3 sequence holds 13 residues, the cysteine and phenylalanine included. The DNA shown is the 39-base CDR3, in frame from base 1. As encoded in the germline V gene, CDR1 is SGDLS while CDR2 is YYNGEE. Unmatched junction bases come to 4, with V trimmed by 4 bases and J by 8 bases. A word on this clone: No antigen is known for it. Qualities for individual bases were not recorded, and no much larger clone is one base off.

The TCR originated in a human donor with alopecia areata. Source: CD4+ T cells sorted from blood, taken at week 0. Rearrangement joined TRBV9 to TRBJ2-1; 9 nucleotides in the junction match TRBD2. For the CDR3, the sequence is CASSPSGVYEQFF. The sequenced DNA is TGTGCCAGCAGCCCTAGCGGGGTCTATGAGCAGTTCTTC.